The TCR beta chain described here comes from a study of blood T cell repertoires in COVID-19. Seattle enrolled patients during active infection and tracked them longitudinally. Germline CDR1 is GTSNPN and CDR2 is SVGIG (reference sequence). The CDR3 covers 14 residues. The V end was cut by 7 bases, the J end by 0 bases, with 14 bases between. TCRdb's table, derived via immunoSEQ multiplex PCR, lists solely in-frame clones and lacks some. The sample lists approximately 300,000 clones; 90% were seen once. In its sample, this clone was seen once. The rearrangement links TRBV30 to TRBJ2-3; D possibly corresponds to TRBD2 (5 bases). The source is a woman aged 50 to 65 with COVID-19, enrolled during active disease. Source material: peripheral blood. CDR3 in amino acids: CALKEAGSTDTQYF. Here the CDR3 DNA reads TGTGCCTTAAAAGAGGCGGGCAGCACAGATACGCAGTATTTT.